The 11 T cell receptor beta chains below were found in one sample sequenced in a study of T-cell memory formation after mild COVID-19. TCRdb independently ran MiXCR on the 5' RACE reads; one entry per CDR3 protein. This repertoire shows 340,000 or so distinct CDR3 sequences, approximately 13% found once; its top ten account for over 20%. The sequenced material came from PBMCs or a T cell subset sorted from them (not recorded which). These receptors were taken from a man between 18 and 35 years old who had mild COVID-19 (a few samples of this study predate the infection). Cell type and time point are not known.

There are many counts of this clonotype. V gene TRBV5-1 combines with J gene TRBJ2-7; no clear D gene. V was cut by 0 bases and J by 6 bases, with 4 bases left in between. The CDR3 has 11 amino acids. Looked up from germline, CDR1 is SGHRS and CDR2 is YFSETQ. Here the CDR3 DNA reads TGCGCCAGCAGCTTGGACCGCGAGCAGTACTTC. It translates to CASSLDREQYF.

This clonotype appeared a few times. This rearrangement joins TRBV5-1 to TRBJ1-6; D not resolved. Germline V lookup: CDR1 SGHRS, CDR2 YFSETQ. With 2 bases removed from V and 8 bases from J, the gap between germline ends came to 14 bases. CDR3 length: 15 residues. The CDR3 coding sequence is TGCGCCAGCAGCTTTATCGACCGTCGGGATTCACCCCTCCACTTT. Its protein is CASSFIDRRDSPLHF.

This clonotype occurred many times. This chain links TRBV7-2 with TRBJ2-3; possible D gene TRBD2, 6 bases. Germline V gene data show CDR1 as SGHTA and CDR2 as FQGNSA. The CDR3 runs 16 residues. Between the trimmed V and J ends, which lost 1 base and 2 bases, there was a span of 13 bases. The CDR3 here is CASSLVSSVFTDTQYF. The CDR3 DNA follows: TGTGCCAGCAGCTTAGTCTCTAGCGTCTTCACAGATACGCAGTATTTT. Together with reference TRBV7-2 and TRBJ2-3, the CDR3 gives the full variable domain: GAGVSQSPSNKVTEKGKDVELRCDPISGHTALYWYRQSLGQGLEFLIYFQGNSAPDKSGLPSDRFSAERTGGSVSTLTIQRTQQEDSAVYLCASSLVSSVFTDTQYFGPGTRLTVL.

This clonotype was detected only a few times. The chain joins TRBV30 to TRBJ2-1, with D possibly called TRBD1 or TRBD2 (5 bases each). Looked up from germline, CDR1 is GTSNPN and CDR2 is SVGIG (reference sequence). Trimming left V 1 base short and J 0 bases short, with 13 bases between. The length of the CDR3 is 16 residues. CDR3 in DNA: TGTGCCTGGAGTGCAACCGGGACGGGCTCCTACAATGAGCAGTTCTTC. It translates to CAWSATGTGSYNEQFF.

This chain joins TRBV9 and TRBJ1-1, with D uncertain. V lost 3 bases to trimming and J lost 7 bases, with 16 bases between them. The CDR3 runs 14 residues. CDR1 is SGDLS, CDR2 YYNGEE, per germline. The CDR3, as DNA: TGTGCCAGCAGCGCCCGGGTCCTCGGCGGTGAAGCTTTCTTT. Amino acid sequence: CASSARVLGGEAFF.

The rearrangement joins TRBV5-1 to TRBJ2-7, with 12 bases fitting TRBD1. With 4 bases clipped from V and 4 bases from J, the junction kept 6 bases outside the gene matches. The V gene's germline CDR1 is SGHRS and CDR2 YFSETQ. The length of the CDR3 is 15 residues. The CDR3 region is CASSLGTGGGYEQYF. The CDR3 nucleotides read TGCGCCAGCAGCCTGGGGACAGGGGGCGGATACGAGCAGTACTTC.

The rearrangement joins TRBV7-6 to TRBJ1-1, with D possibly TRBD1 on 6 matching bases. The germline V gene encodes CDR1 SGHVS and CDR2 FNYEAQ. This CDR3 comprises 17 residues. V lost 2 bases to trimming and J lost 3 bases, with 19 bases between them. DNA for the CDR3: TGTGCCAGCAGCTTAACCCCCGCGGGGGCAGGGGACACTGAAGCTTTCTTT. Translated: CASSLTPAGAGDTEAFF.

This clonotype was seen repeatedly, ten times or more. The chain is built from TRBV7-9 and TRBJ1-5; D uncertain. CDR3 length: 12 residues. The V gene lost 5 bases and the J gene lost 7 bases, with 9 bases spanning the gap. Germline CDR1 SEHNR, CDR2 FQNEAQ (reference sequence). The CDR3 region is CASSPVRQPQHF. Written as DNA, the CDR3 is TGTGCCAGCAGCCCAGTAAGACAGCCCCAGCATTTT. Together with reference TRBV7-9 and TRBJ1-5, the CDR3 gives the full variable domain: DTGVSQNPRHKITKRGQNVTFRCDPISEHNRLYWYRQTLGQGPEFLTYFQNEAQLEKSRLLSDRFSAERPKGSFSTLEIQRTEQGDSAMYLCASSPVRQPQHFGDGTRLSIL.

The rearrangement joins TRBV7-3 to TRBJ2-3; a possible D gene is TRBD1 (6 bases). Germline CDR1 reads SGHTA; CDR2 reads FQGTGA. The CDR3 contains 14 residues. Between the trimmed V and J ends, which lost 5 bases and 3 bases, there was a span of 12 bases. The CDR3 here is CASSPRQVTDTQYF. CDR3 sequence (DNA): TGTGCCAGCAGCCCGCGACAGGTGACAGATACGCAGTATTTT.

This chain connects TRBV6-5 to TRBJ1-2; D remains unclear. V gave up 4 bases and J gave up 7 bases, with 10 bases separating them. Per germline, CDR1 MNHEY and CDR2 SVGAGI. There are 12 residues in the CDR3. Here the CDR3 reads CASSLYGSGYTF. The DNA of the CDR3 is TGTGCCAGCAGTTTGTACGGATCTGGCTACACCTTC.

In this sample, this clonotype turned up many times. V is TRBV14 and J is TRBJ2-1; 7 bases agree with TRBD2. In germline, CDR1 is SGHDN, CDR2 FVKESK. Trimming removed 5 bases from V and 13 bases from J; junction bases left unmatched: 23. The CDR3 totals 17 residues. Written as DNA, the CDR3 is TGTGCCAGCAGCTCGTTCCTGCGGGGGACGATCCGTACTACTCAGTTCTTC. Its protein product is CASSSFLRGTIRTTQFF.